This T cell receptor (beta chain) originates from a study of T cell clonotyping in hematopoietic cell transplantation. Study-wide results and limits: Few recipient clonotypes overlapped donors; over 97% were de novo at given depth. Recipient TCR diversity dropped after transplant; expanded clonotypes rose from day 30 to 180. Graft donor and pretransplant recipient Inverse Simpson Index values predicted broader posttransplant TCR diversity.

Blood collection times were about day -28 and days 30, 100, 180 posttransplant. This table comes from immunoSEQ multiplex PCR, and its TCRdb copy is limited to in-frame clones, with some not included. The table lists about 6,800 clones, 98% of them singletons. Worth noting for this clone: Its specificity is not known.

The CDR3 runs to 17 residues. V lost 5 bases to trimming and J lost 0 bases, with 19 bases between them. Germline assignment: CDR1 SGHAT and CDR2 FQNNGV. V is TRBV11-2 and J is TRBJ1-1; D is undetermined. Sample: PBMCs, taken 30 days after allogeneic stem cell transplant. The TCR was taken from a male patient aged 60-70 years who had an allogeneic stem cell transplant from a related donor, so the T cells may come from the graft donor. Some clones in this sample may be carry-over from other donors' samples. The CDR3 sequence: CASSPGRDRGMNTEAFF. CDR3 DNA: TGTGCCAGCAGCCCTGGTAGGGATCGGGGAATGAACACTGAAGCTTTCTTT.